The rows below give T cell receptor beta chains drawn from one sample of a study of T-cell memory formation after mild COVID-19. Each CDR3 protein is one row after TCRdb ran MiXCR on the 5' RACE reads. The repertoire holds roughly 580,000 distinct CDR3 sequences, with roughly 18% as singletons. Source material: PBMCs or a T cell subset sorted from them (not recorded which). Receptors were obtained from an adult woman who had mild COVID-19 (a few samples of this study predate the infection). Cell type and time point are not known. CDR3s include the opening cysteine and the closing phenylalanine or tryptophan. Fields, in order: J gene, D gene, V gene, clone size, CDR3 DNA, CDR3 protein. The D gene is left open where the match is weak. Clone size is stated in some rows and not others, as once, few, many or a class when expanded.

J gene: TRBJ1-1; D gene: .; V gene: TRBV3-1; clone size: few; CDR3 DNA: TGTGCCAGCAGCCAAGTCACTCCCATGAACACTGAAGCTTTCTTT; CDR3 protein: CASSQVTPMNTEAFF
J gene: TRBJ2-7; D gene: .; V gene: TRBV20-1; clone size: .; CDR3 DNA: TGCAGTGCTCGTCCTCCGCACGGGGGTCCGTACGAGCAGTACTTC; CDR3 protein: CSARPPHGGPYEQYF
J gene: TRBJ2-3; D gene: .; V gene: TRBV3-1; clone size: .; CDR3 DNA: TGTGCCAGCAGCCACGATGCCGGAGATACGCAGTATTTT; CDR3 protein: CASSHDAGDTQYF
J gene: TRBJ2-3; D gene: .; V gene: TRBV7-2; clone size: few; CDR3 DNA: TGTGCCAGCAGGTTTGAGGGGACTCTGAACACAGATACGCAGTATTTT; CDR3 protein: CASRFEGTLNTDTQYF
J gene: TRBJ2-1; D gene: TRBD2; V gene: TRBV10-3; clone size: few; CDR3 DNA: TGTGCCATCGATACTAGCGGGAGTAATGAGCAGTTCTTC; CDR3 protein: CAIDTSGSNEQFF
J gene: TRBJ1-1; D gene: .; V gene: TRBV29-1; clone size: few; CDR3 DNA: TGCAGCGTTGTTGTTCGCGACAACACTGAAGCTTTCTTT; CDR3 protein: CSVVVRDNTEAFF
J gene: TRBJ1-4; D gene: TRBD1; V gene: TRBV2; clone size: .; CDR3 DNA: TGTGCCAGCAGGGGGGACAGAAGGAATGAAAAACTGTTTTTT; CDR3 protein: CASRGDRRNEKLFF
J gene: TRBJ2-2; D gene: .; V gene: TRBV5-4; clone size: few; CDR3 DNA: TGTGCCAGCAGCTTAGCGCAACAGGGGGGGAATACCGGGGAGCTGTTTTTT; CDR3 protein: CASSLAQQGGNTGELFF
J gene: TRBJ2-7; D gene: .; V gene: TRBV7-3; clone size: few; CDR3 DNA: TGTGCCAGCAGCTTAGGATACGGGGGATCTCACCCGGACGAGCAGTACTTC; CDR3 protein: CASSLGYGGSHPDEQYF
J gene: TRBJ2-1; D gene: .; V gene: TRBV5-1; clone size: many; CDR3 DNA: TGCGCCAGCAGCGTGGTAGCGGAGCCCTCCTACAATGAGCAGTTCTTC; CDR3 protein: CASSVVAEPSYNEQFF
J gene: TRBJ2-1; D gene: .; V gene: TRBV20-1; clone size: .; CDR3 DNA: TGCAGTGCTCACGGACGTCAGAATGAGCAGTTCTTC; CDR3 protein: CSAHGRQNEQFF